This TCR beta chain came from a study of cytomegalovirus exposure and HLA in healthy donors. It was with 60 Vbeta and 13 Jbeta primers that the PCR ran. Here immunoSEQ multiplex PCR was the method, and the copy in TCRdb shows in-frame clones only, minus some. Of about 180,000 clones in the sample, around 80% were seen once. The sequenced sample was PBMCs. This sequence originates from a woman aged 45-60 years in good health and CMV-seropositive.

The CDR3 sequence is CASSLTYGTGGPPDTQYF. The CDR3 DNA sequence: TGTGCCAGCAGCTTAACGTACGGTACGGGAGGGCCACCAGATACGCAGTATTTT. This chain links TRBV7-3 with TRBJ2-3, with 8 bases that match TRBD2. V was pared by 0 bases and J by 4 bases, with 12 bases of the junction left unmatched. CDR1 is SGHTA and CDR2 is FQGTGA in the germline V gene. This CDR3 region has 18 residues.